The 21 T cell receptor beta chains reported below all come from one sample, sequenced in a study of beta chain features in type 1 diabetes (dated by TCRdb to between 2017 and 2018). To prepare the library, the immunoSEQ multiplex PCR assay was applied. The entire amount of isolated RNA was reverse transcribed using the High Capacity cDNA Reverse Transcription Kit, so the sequenced TCRB transcripts were expressed ones. TCRdb carries this immuneACCESS record with in-frame sequences only. Its versions omit some clonotypes, under half of them owing to an unresolved V gene in the studies checked, with the rest unexplained. For this sample the table gives fewer than 250,000 clones, of which around an eighth were detected only once. The top ten clonotypes cover around 0.03% of the sample. Sequenced sample: naive CD4+ T cells from blood. The cell subset or site label on this specimen signifies: true naive CD4+ T cells. These TCRs come from a woman aged 40 to 50 in good health.

The rearrangement joins TRBV5-1 to TRBJ2-5; 10 bases are a match to TRBD2. The germline gives CDR1 SGHRS, CDR2 YFSETQ. V gave up 0 bases and J gave up 4 bases; unmatched junction bases: 3. The CDR3 totals 15 residues. CDR3 in amino acids: CASSLVASGGETQYF. DNA of the CDR3: TGCGCCAGCAGCTTGGTGGCTAGCGGGGGAGAGACCCAGTACTTC.

The rearrangement joins TRBV5-4 to TRBJ2-3; no clear D. CDR3 size: 16 residues. V was trimmed by 0 bases and J by 8 bases, leaving 19 bases between them. Germline loops: CDR1 SGHNT, CDR2 YYREEE (reference sequence). The CDR3 protein is CASSLEANGPRGTQYF. CDR3 sequence (DNA): TGTGCCAGCAGCTTGGAGGCTAACGGCCCCAGAGGTACGCAGTATTTT.

This clone has only a few counts. The genes are TRBV7-2 and TRBJ2-3; the D is unclear. The V end was cut by 3 bases, the J end by 1 base, with 8 bases between. The V gene's germline CDR1 is SGHTA and CDR2 FQGNSA. This CDR3 contains 14 residues. CDR3 protein: CASSFRSGTDTQYF. The CDR3, as DNA: TGTGCCAGCAGCTTTCGGTCCGGCACAGATACGCAGTATTTT.

V usage is TRBV7-9 and J usage is TRBJ2-1, with D possibly matching TRBD2 (5 bases). In germline, CDR1 is SEHNR, CDR2 FQNEAQ (reference sequence). V shed 3 bases and J shed 5 bases, with 17 bases lying between them. This CDR3 is 16 amino acids long. CDR3 coding DNA: TGTGCCAGCAGCTTCGGACGAGGGTGGCGGGACAATGAGCAGTTCTTC. This gives the protein CASSFGRGWRDNEQFF.

The V call is TRBV2, the J call TRBJ2-3; TRBD1 matches 8 bases. This CDR3 spans 16 amino acids. The J segment lost 4 bases and the V segment lost 3 bases, leaving 9 bases of the junction unmatched. Germline V gene data show CDR1 as SNHLY and CDR2 as FYNNEI. The chain's CDR3 is CASSDLDRVSADTQYF. The DNA of the CDR3 is TGTGCCAGCAGTGATTTGGACAGGGTTAGTGCAGATACGCAGTATTTT. The variable domain in full, with the rest retrieved from reference TRBV2 and TRBJ2-3, is EPEVTQTPSHQVTQMGQEVILRCVPISNHLYFYWYRQILGQKVEFLVSFYNNEISEKSEIFDDQFSVERPDGSNFTLKIRSTKLEDSAMYFCASSDLDRVSADTQYFGPGTRLTVL.

The rearrangement links TRBV2 to TRBJ1-4; a weak D match, TRBD1 (5 bases). CDR3 size: 13 residues. V shed 8 bases and J shed 13 bases, with 20 bases lying between them. The germline V gene has CDR1 SNHLY and CDR2 FYNNEI. This CDR3 reads CASQGETPIGLFF. Here the CDR3 DNA reads TGTGCCAGCCAGGGCGAGACTCCAATCGGACTGTTTTTT.

This clone was counted between two and nine times. The chain joins TRBV5-4 to TRBJ2-2; D uncertain. The CDR3 has 13 residues. Trimming took off 4 bases at V and 6 bases at J, with 10 bases between the two ends. Per the germline V gene, CDR1 is SGHNT and CDR2 is YYREEE (reference sequence). The CDR3 here is CASSQYVSGELFF. The CDR3 DNA reads as TGTGCCAGCAGCCAGTATGTTTCCGGGGAGCTGTTTTTT.

This clone was counted ten times or more. The V call is TRBV29-1, the J call TRBJ2-7; weak D call: TRBD2 (5 bases). CDR3 length: 14 residues. V was trimmed by 3 bases and J by 1 base, leaving 13 bases between them. The germline V gene has CDR1 SQVTM and CDR2 ANQGSEA. The CDR3 is CSVESSGRSYEQYF. For the CDR3, the DNA is TGCAGCGTTGAGTCGAGCGGACGATCCTACGAGCAGTACTTC.

This sequence joins TRBV7-2 and TRBJ1-1, with D possibly being TRBD1 (6 bases). Germline V gene sequence: CDR1 SGHTA, CDR2 FQGNSA. Trimming shortened V by 3 bases and J by 3 bases, and 11 bases separated the two germline ends. The CDR3 is made up of 14 amino acids. The CDR3 protein is CASSLGGRDTEAFF. For the CDR3, the DNA is TGTGCCAGCAGCTTGGGGGGGCGAGACACTGAAGCTTTCTTT.

The chain uses TRBV10-3 and TRBJ1-2; 9 bases are a match to TRBD1. This CDR3 is built from 14 residues. V was clipped by 10 bases and J by 3 bases; unmatched bases: 9. Germline V lookup: CDR1 ENHRY, CDR2 SYGVKD. The DNA of the CDR3 is TGTGCCACCGAAACACAGGGGGCTGACTATGGCTACACCTTC. Its translation is CATETQGADYGYTF.

This clone was observed a few times. This rearrangement joins TRBV14 to TRBJ2-5; no reliable D call. V was trimmed by 1 base and J by 9 bases, leaving 12 bases between them. The CDR3 length is 13 residues. Germline V gives CDR1 SGHDN, CDR2 FVKESK. The CDR3 is CASSQAPKVAQYF. DNA of the CDR3: TGTGCCAGCAGCCAAGCCCCTAAAGTGGCCCAGTACTTC.

V gene TRBV7-2 combines with J gene TRBJ2-2, with D possibly matching TRBD2 (5 bases). V was trimmed by 10 bases and J by 5 bases, leaving 20 bases between them. Germline V lookup: CDR1 SGHTA, CDR2 FQGNSA. CDR3 length: 15 residues. DNA of the CDR3: TGTGCCACCTTGCCTCCGGGATCCAGGACCGGGGAGCTGTTTTTT. Its translation is CATLPPGSRTGELFF.

In this sample, this clone turned up a few times. This CDR3 is CASSLGLPSGACTDTQYF. The CDR3 nucleotides are TGTGCCAGCAGCCTGGGCCTTCCTAGCGGGGCTTGCACAGATACGCAGTATTTT. The chain has TRBV12-1 and TRBJ2-3; the D segment call TRBD2 is taken from the table without a DNA check. TRBV12-1 is a pseudogene locus. The CDR3 is made up of 18 amino acids.

This clone was detected a few times. This chain joins TRBV12-5 and TRBJ1-4, with a weak D call TRBD1 (6 bases). Trimming stripped 5 bases from V and 3 bases from J, with 10 bases between. Germline values: CDR1 LGHNT, CDR2 FRNRAP. This CDR3 is 14 amino acids long. CDR3 region: CASGRQAPNEKLFF. CDR3 sequence (DNA): TGTGCTAGTGGTCGACAGGCGCCTAATGAAAAACTGTTTTTT.

The rearrangement uses TRBV9 and TRBJ2-5, with TRBD2 identical over 10 bases. V gave up 3 bases and J gave up 6 bases; unmatched junction bases: 14. CDR1 is SGDLS, CDR2 YYNGEE, per germline. This CDR3 has 17 residues. CDR3 nucleotides: TGTGCCAGCAGCGCCTTGGGGGTAGCGGGGGGCCCGAAGACCCAGTACTTC. This gives the protein CASSALGVAGGPKTQYF.

This clone has just a few counts. The rearrangement links TRBV9 to TRBJ2-1; 10 nucleotides line up with TRBD1. The CDR3 sequence is 15 residues long. CDR1 is SGDLS and CDR2 is YYNGEE in the germline V gene. The V segment lost 2 bases and the J segment 5 bases; nucleotides outside the gene matches: 4. CDR3 sequence reads: CASSVGGTGDNEQFF. DNA of the CDR3: TGTGCCAGCAGCGTCGGGGGGACAGGGGACAATGAGCAGTTCTTC.

This clone came up a few times. V and J are TRBV9 and TRBJ2-3; TRBD2 agrees at 11 bases. Germline V lookup: CDR1 SGDLS, CDR2 YYNGEE. V gave up 4 bases and J gave up 0 bases; unmatched junction bases: 10. The CDR3 totals 18 residues. The CDR3 is CASSPGLADLFSTDTQYF. CDR3 bases: TGTGCCAGCAGCCCGGGACTAGCGGACCTCTTTAGCACAGATACGCAGTATTTT.

The genes are TRBV7-9 and TRBJ1-6; 11 bases fit TRBD1. The J segment lost 1 base and the V segment lost 5 bases, leaving 7 bases of the junction unmatched. The CDR3 runs 18 residues. Germline CDR1 SEHNR, CDR2 FQNEAQ (reference sequence). The CDR3 nucleotides read TGTGCCAGCAGCACCGGGACAGGGGGTGGTTCCTATAATTCACCCCTCCACTTT. Encoded protein: CASSTGTGGGSYNSPLHF.

CDR3 in amino acids: CASTRTTYNEQFF. The CDR3 bases are TGTGCCAGCACCAGGACTACATACAATGAGCAGTTCTTC. The chain links TRBV7-8 to TRBJ2-1; D is perhaps TRBD2 (6 bases). The CDR3 contains 13 residues. CDR1 SGHVS and CDR2 FQNEAQ come from the germline V gene. The V gene lost 7 bases and the J gene lost 4 bases, with 11 bases spanning the gap.

The chain employs TRBV18 and TRBJ2-1, with TRBD1 matching over 7 bases. V shed 4 bases and J 10 bases; nucleotides not matched to a gene: 16. The CDR3 has 16 residues. The V gene's germline CDR1 is KGHSH and CDR2 LQKENI. CDR3 residues: CASSLFTGDQLWEQFF. Here the CDR3 DNA reads TGTGCCAGCTCACTTTTCACAGGGGATCAACTATGGGAGCAGTTCTTC.

The gene calls are TRBV19 and TRBJ2-1; 12 bases are a match to TRBD2. V shed 4 bases, J shed 6 bases, and the junction held 4 bases outside the gene matches. The CDR3 contains 15 residues. Germline loops: CDR1 LNHDA, CDR2 SQIVND (reference sequence). The CDR3 DNA reads TGTGCCAGTAGTACCCTAGCGGGGGGGCGCAATGAGCAGTTCTTC. Its translation is CASSTLAGGRNEQFF.